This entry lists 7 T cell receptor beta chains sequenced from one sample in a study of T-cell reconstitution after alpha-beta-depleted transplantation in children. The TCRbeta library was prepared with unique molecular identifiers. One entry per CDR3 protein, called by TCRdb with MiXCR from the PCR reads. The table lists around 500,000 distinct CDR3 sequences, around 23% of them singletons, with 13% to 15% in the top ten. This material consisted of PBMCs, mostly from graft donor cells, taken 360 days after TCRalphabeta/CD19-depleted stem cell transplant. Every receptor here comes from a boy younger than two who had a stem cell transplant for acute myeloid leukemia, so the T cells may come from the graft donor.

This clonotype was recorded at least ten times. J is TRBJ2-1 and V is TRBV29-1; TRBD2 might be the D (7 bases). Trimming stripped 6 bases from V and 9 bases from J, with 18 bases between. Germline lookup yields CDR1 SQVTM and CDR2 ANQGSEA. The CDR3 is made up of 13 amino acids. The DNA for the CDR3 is TGCAGCGTCGCCCATTCGGGGGGCCGTGAGCAGTTCTTC. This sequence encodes CSVAHSGGREQFF.

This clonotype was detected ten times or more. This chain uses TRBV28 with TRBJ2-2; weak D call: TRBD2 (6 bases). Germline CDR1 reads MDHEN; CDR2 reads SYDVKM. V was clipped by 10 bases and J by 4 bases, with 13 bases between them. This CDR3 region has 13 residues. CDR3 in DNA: TGTGCCACCTTACTAGCTGGCACCGGGGAGCTGTTTTTT. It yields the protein CATLLAGTGELFF.

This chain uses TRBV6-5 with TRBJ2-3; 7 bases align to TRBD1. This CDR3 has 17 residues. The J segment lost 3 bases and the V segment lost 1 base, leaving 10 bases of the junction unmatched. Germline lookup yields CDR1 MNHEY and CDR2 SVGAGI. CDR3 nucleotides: TGTGCCAGCAGTTACTACCCGACAGGGCGGGCGACAGATACGCAGTATTTT. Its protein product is CASSYYPTGRATDTQYF.

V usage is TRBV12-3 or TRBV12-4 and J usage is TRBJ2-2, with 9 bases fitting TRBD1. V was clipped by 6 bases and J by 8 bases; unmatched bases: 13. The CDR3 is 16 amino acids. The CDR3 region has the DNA TGTGCCAGCAGACCATTCGGGACAGGGAGTTCGGGGGAGCTGTTTTTT. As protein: CASRPFGTGSSGELFF.

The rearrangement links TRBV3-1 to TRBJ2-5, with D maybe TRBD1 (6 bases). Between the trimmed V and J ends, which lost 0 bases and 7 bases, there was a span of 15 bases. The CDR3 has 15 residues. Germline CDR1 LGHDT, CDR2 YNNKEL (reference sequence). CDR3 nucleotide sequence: TGTGCCAGCAGCCAAGAGAGGGCAGGGGTAACGACCCAGTACTTC. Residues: CASSQERAGVTTQYF.

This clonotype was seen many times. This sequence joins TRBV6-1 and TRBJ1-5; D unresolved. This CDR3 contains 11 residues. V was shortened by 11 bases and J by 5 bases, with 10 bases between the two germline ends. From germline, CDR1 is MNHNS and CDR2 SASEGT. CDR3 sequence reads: CALGIDQPQHF. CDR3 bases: TGTGCCTTAGGGATAGATCAGCCCCAGCATTTT.

The chain's CDR3 is CSVEQGVNTGELFF. DNA for the CDR3: TGCAGCGTTGAACAGGGTGTTAACACCGGGGAGCTGTTTTTT. The V and J genes are TRBV29-1 and TRBJ2-2, with D tentatively TRBD1 (5 bases). The CDR3 contains 14 residues. Looked up from germline, CDR1 is SQVTM and CDR2 is ANQGSEA. The V gene lost 2 bases and the J gene lost 2 bases, with 9 bases spanning the gap.